This TCR beta chain was captured in a study of T cell responses to AZD1222 COVID-19 vaccine. Findings of the study overall: Researchers took repertoire samples only after the peak T cell response had come. Donors were largely white British and mainly female; clonal diversity was possibly underestimated.

Assay used: immunoSEQ multiplex PCR; TCRdb lists only in-frame clones, some missing. The sample includes about 120,000 clones, about 90% of them seen just once. In regard to this clone: No antigen is known for it.

The clonotype was recovered from an adult in good health. The specimen comprised peripheral blood, sampled on day 0 of AZD1222 vaccination.

CDR3 bases: TGTGCCAGCAGTGGTCCCACCCCCGGGGGGACTGAAGCTTTCTTT. It specifies CASSGPTPGGTEAFF. This sequence joins TRBV28 and TRBJ1-1; TRBD1 might be the D (5 bases). This CDR3 region has 15 residues. Germline CDR1 and CDR2: MDHEN and SYDVKM. Trimming pared 5 bases from V and 5 bases from J, leaving 18 bases between.